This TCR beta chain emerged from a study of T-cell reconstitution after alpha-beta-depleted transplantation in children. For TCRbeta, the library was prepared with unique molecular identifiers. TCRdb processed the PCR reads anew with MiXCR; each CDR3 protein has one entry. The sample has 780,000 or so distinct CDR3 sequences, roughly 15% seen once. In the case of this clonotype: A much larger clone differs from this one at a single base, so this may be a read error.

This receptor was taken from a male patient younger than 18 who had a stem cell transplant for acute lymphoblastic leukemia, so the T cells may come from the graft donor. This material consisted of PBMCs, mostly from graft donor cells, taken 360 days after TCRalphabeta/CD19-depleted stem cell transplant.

DNA for the CDR3: TGTGCCAGCAGCTACACCGGGACAGGGGGCTACGAGCAGTACTTC. Protein product: CASSYTGTGGYEQYF. The chain links TRBV5-5 to TRBJ2-7; 11 bases align to TRBD1. Germline CDR1 and CDR2: SGHKS and YYEKEE (reference sequence). Trimming at V came to 3 bases and at J to 3 bases, leaving 5 bases not matched to a gene. This CDR3 has 15 residues.